The TCR beta chain described here comes from a study of cytomegalovirus exposure and HLA in healthy donors. Germline CDR1 SNHLY, CDR2 FYNNEI. V lost 9 bases to trimming and J lost 8 bases, with 16 bases between them. The CDR3 extends over 12 amino acids. The PCR contained 60 Vbeta and 13 Jbeta primers. The method was immunoSEQ multiplex PCR; TCRdb's version includes in-frame clones alone and lacks a portion of them. This sample has about 150,000 clones, with around 80% found just once. The chain carries TRBV2 and TRBJ1-2; a possible D gene is TRBD1 (6 bases). This TCR came from a man between 18 and 29 years old in good health and CMV-seropositive. Input material: PBMCs. CDR3 loop: CASRKQGLGYTF. As DNA, the CDR3 is TGTGCCAGTAGGAAACAGGGTCTAGGCTACACCTTC.